A selection of T cell receptor beta chains follows, all from one sample in a study of Graves' ophthalmopathy and Graves' hyperthyroidism. TCRdb re-called the multiplex PCR reads with MiXCR, one entry per CDR3 protein. The sample records a few hundred thousand distinct CDR3 sequences, roughly 14% being singletons. Source material: peripheral blood. These receptors were taken from a woman between 18 and 29 years old with stable Graves' hyperthyroidism. The CDR3 runs from the conserved cysteine through the conserved F or W. A D gene is named only where the DNA matches it firmly. Clone size appears in some rows only: once, few, many, or a class for an expanded clone.

abundance: many
v_gene: TRBV6-1
j_gene: TRBJ2-7
d_gene: TRBD2
CDR3aa: CASSEAAGGPHEQYF
CDR3nt: TGTGCCAGCAGTGAAGCAGCGGGGGGGCCCCACGAGCAGTACTTC

abundance: many
v_gene: TRBV7-8
j_gene: TRBJ2-7
d_gene: .
CDR3aa: CASSPELGGTYEQYF
CDR3nt: TGTGCCAGCAGCCCCGAGTTAGGAGGGACGTACGAGCAGTACTTC

abundance: many
v_gene: TRBV7-2
j_gene: TRBJ1-6
d_gene: .
CDR3aa: CASSPNMIGWSSPLHF
CDR3nt: TGTGCCAGCAGCCCCAATATGATAGGATGGAGTTCACCCCTCCACTTT

abundance: .
v_gene: TRBV6-5
j_gene: TRBJ1-1
d_gene: TRBD1
CDR3aa: CASSYPLVQGASAFF
CDR3nt: TGTGCCAGCAGTTACCCCCTCGTACAGGGGGCATCTGCTTTCTTT

abundance: .
v_gene: TRBV29-1
j_gene: TRBJ2-7
d_gene: TRBD1
CDR3aa: CSVAGQGAFGREQYF
CDR3nt: TGCAGCGTTGCGGGACAGGGGGCGTTCGGGCGCGAGCAGTACTTC

abundance: many
v_gene: TRBV20-1
j_gene: TRBJ2-7
d_gene: .
CDR3aa: CSARGRAHLEFPYEQYF
CDR3nt: TGCAGTGCTAGGGGAAGGGCCCACCTGGAGTTCCCCTACGAGCAGTACTTC

abundance: .
v_gene: TRBV2
j_gene: TRBJ2-7
d_gene: .
CDR3aa: CASSENRDYEQYF
CDR3nt: TGTGCCAGCAGTGAAAACCGGGACTACGAGCAGTACTTC

abundance: .
v_gene: TRBV20-1
j_gene: TRBJ2-7
d_gene: TRBD2
CDR3aa: CSASRSSGGYEQYF
CDR3nt: TGCAGTGCTAGTAGAAGTAGCGGGGGCTACGAGCAGTACTTC

abundance: few
v_gene: TRBV20-1
j_gene: TRBJ2-5
d_gene: .
CDR3aa: CSARQNRGGGETQYF
CDR3nt: TGCAGTGCTCGCCAGAACAGGGGTGGAGGGGAGACCCAGTACTTC

abundance: many
v_gene: TRBV6-5
j_gene: TRBJ1-6
d_gene: TRBD1
CDR3aa: CASSQGQMGVSPLHF
CDR3nt: TGTGCCAGCAGCCAGGGACAGATGGGAGTTTCACCCCTCCACTTT

abundance: .
v_gene: TRBV7-2
j_gene: TRBJ1-1
d_gene: .
CDR3aa: CASSLRGLINTEALF
CDR3nt: TGCGCCAGCAGCTTAAGGGGTTTAATTAACACTGAAGCTCTCTTT

abundance: many
v_gene: TRBV6-5
j_gene: TRBJ1-5
d_gene: TRBD1
CDR3aa: CASSSIGTGGKSQHF
CDR3nt: TGTGCCAGCAGTTCTATTGGGACAGGGGGCAAGTCCCAGCATTTT

abundance: .
v_gene: TRBV5-8
j_gene: TRBJ2-7
d_gene: .
CDR3aa: CASSQSIAEDYEQYF
CDR3nt: TGTGCCAGCAGCCAATCCATAGCGGAGGACTACGAGCAGTACTTC

abundance: .
v_gene: TRBV5-1
j_gene: TRBJ1-1
d_gene: TRBD1
CDR3aa: CASSGGTEKNTEAFF
CDR3nt: TGCGCCAGCAGCGGAGGGACAGAAAAGAACACTGAAGCTTTCTTT

abundance: few
v_gene: TRBV18
j_gene: TRBJ2-5
d_gene: .
CDR3aa: CASSAGQETQYF
CDR3nt: TGTGCCAGCTCAGCAGGGCAAGAGACCCAGTACTTC

abundance: many
v_gene: TRBV19
j_gene: TRBJ1-1
d_gene: .
CDR3aa: CASRRRSGSGTEAFF
CDR3nt: TGTGCCAGTAGACGAAGGTCGGGGAGTGGAACTGAAGCTTTCTTT

abundance: many
v_gene: TRBV12-3/TRBV12-4
j_gene: TRBJ2-7
d_gene: .
CDR3aa: CASSPRGGEQYF
CDR3nt: TGTGCCAGCAGTCCCAGGGGTGGCGAGCAGTACTTC

abundance: many
v_gene: TRBV10-3
j_gene: TRBJ1-1
d_gene: .
CDR3aa: CAISGTTANTEAFF
CDR3nt: TGTGCCATCAGTGGGACGACAGCAAACACTGAAGCTTTCTTT

abundance: many
v_gene: TRBV20-1
j_gene: TRBJ2-7
d_gene: .
CDR3aa: CSARAPLSYEQYF
CDR3nt: TGCAGTGCTAGAGCACCGCTATCCTACGAGCAGTACTTC

abundance: many
v_gene: TRBV6-1
j_gene: TRBJ1-5
d_gene: .
CDR3aa: CASSTLGGAGQPQHF
CDR3nt: TGTGCCAGCAGTACCTTAGGCGGTGCGGGCCAGCCCCAGCATTTT

abundance: many
v_gene: TRBV12-3/TRBV12-4
j_gene: TRBJ2-4
d_gene: .
CDR3aa: CASSLRTVAKNIQYF
CDR3nt: TGTGCCAGCAGTTTGAGAACCGTGGCCAAAAACATTCAGTACTTC

abundance: many
v_gene: TRBV25-1
j_gene: TRBJ2-7
d_gene: TRBD2
CDR3aa: CASSESGGVGRAYEQYF
CDR3nt: TGTGCCAGCAGTGAATCAGGTGGAGTGGGGAGGGCCTACGAGCAGTACTTC

abundance: .
v_gene: TRBV24-1
j_gene: TRBJ2-1
d_gene: TRBD1
CDR3aa: CATSRTGVNEQFF
CDR3nt: TGTGCCACCAGTCGGACAGGGGTAAATGAGCAGTTCTTC

abundance: few
v_gene: TRBV20-1
j_gene: TRBJ2-7
d_gene: TRBD1
CDR3aa: CSVNDRGDSYEQYF
CDR3nt: TGCAGTGTCAACGACAGGGGGGACTCCTACGAGCAGTACTTC

abundance: .
v_gene: TRBV6-1
j_gene: TRBJ1-1
d_gene: .
CDR3aa: CASKEVGTTEAFF
CDR3nt: TGTGCCAGCAAGGAAGTCGGAACCACTGAAGCTTTCTTT

abundance: many
v_gene: TRBV2
j_gene: TRBJ2-5
d_gene: .
CDR3aa: CASSELARVGETQYF
CDR3nt: TGTGCCAGCAGTGAATTGGCCAGGGTAGGAGAGACCCAGTACTTC

abundance: many
v_gene: TRBV4-1
j_gene: TRBJ2-5
d_gene: .
CDR3aa: CASSQASWEETQYF
CDR3nt: TGCGCCAGCAGCCAAGCTAGCTGGGAAGAGACCCAGTACTTC

abundance: many
v_gene: TRBV14
j_gene: TRBJ1-1
d_gene: .
CDR3aa: CASSQGLGGQEAFF
CDR3nt: TGTGCCAGCAGCCAAGGGTTAGGCGGCCAGGAAGCTTTCTTT

abundance: many
v_gene: TRBV11-3
j_gene: TRBJ1-1
d_gene: .
CDR3aa: CASSSGVHTEAFF
CDR3nt: TGTGCCAGCAGCTCAGGGGTGCACACTGAAGCTTTCTTT

abundance: many
v_gene: TRBV5-6
j_gene: TRBJ1-2
d_gene: TRBD1
CDR3aa: CASSLPGQGAEYGYTF
CDR3nt: TGTGCCAGCAGCTTACCGGGACAGGGGGCGGAATATGGCTACACCTTC

abundance: .
v_gene: TRBV27
j_gene: TRBJ1-1
d_gene: .
CDR3aa: CASSPPTGRVSAFF
CDR3nt: TGTGCCAGCAGTCCCCCGACAGGTAGAGTCTCGGCTTTCTTT